Given below is one T cell receptor beta chain in context. Its antigen is currently unknown. How the authors handled the data: Lowest detectable productive clonotype frequency was 2.59 x 10-5. TCRdb's table, derived via immunoSEQ multiplex PCR, lists solely in-frame clones and lacks some. Clonal size and the V and J genes are those of that table, whereas D and trimming came from the DNA. This table holds 32,000 or so clones, more than 65% found once. This record comes from a study of STAT5B mutations in CD4+ large granular lymphocyte leukemia. Study background: Healthy donors showed HLA-associated enrichment of the CDR3 'QG' motif.

The V gene's germline CDR1 is SGHRS and CDR2 YFSETQ. V dropped 6 bases and J dropped 1 base, with 13 bases sitting between them. The CDR3 runs 14 residues. General study results and limits: TRBV06-family usage was enriched in top patient clones (8/27) versus controls (2/35). No patients shared main leukemic clonotypes, though roughly 27% appeared at low frequency elsewhere.

The receptor comes from a human donor in good health. The sample was CD4+ T cells from blood buffy coats. The V and J genes are TRBV5-1 and TRBJ1-1; unclear D gene. DNA of the CDR3: TGCGCCAGCACGGATAGTACGGCGAACACTGAAGCTTTCTTT. Translation: CASTDSTANTEAFF. The complete variable domain, with remaining parts taken from reference TRBV5-1 and TRBJ1-1, reads KAGVTQTPRYLIKTRGQQVTLSCSPISGHRSVSWYQQTPGQGLQFLFEYFSETQRNKGNFPGRFSGRQFSNSRSEMNVSTLELGDSALYLCASTDSTANTEAFFGQGTRLTVV.